Given below is one TCR beta chain in context. The CDR3 is made up of 14 amino acids. Germline CDR1 SGHRS, CDR2 YFSETQ. Trimming left V 0 bases short and J 6 bases short, with 13 bases between. This sample was taken from a study of OX40 agonist ivuxolimab in advanced cancers. The data were produced by immunoSEQ multiplex PCR, yet TCRdb's version contains in-frame clones alone and is incomplete. The data show roughly 64,000 clones, more than 75% seen once. The chain uses TRBV5-1 and TRBJ2-7; D is possibly TRBD1 (5 bases). Sequenced here: CD4+ or CD8+ T cells sorted from blood, sampled in a trial of the OX40 agonist ivuxolimab. This TCR came from an adult with an advanced solid tumor such as melanoma, head and neck, liver or kidney cancer. The CDR3 nucleotides are TGCGCCAGCAGCTTGGGTGGGGCGCGTAGCGAGCAGTACTTC. It codes for CASSLGGARSEQYF.